Sequencing of this T cell receptor (beta chain) was carried out in a study of T cell responses to AZD1222 COVID-19 vaccine. Here immunoSEQ multiplex PCR was the method, and the copy in TCRdb shows in-frame clones only, minus some. The table shows some 160,000 clones, with around 88% occurring only once. Broader study findings: The peak T cell response came first, and repertoires were sampled only after it. Two AZD1222 doses significantly raised spike-specific TCR breadth and depth over controls.

As concerns this clone: Antigen specificity is unknown.

The CDR3 runs to 15 residues. The V gene end was trimmed by 7 bases and the J gene end by 2 bases; junction bases not matched to a gene: 9. The sample here was peripheral blood, taken 28 days after the second AZD1222 dose. The TCR was taken from an adult who received the AZD1222 COVID-19 vaccine. V and J are TRBV23-1 and TRBJ2-3; 7 nucleotides match TRBD2. TRBV23-1 is flagged as an ORF with uncertain function. CDR3 region: CASISGELYTDTQYF. For the CDR3, the DNA is TGCGCCAGCATAAGCGGGGAGCTCTACACAGATACGCAGTATTTT.